This T cell receptor (beta chain) is drawn from a study of blood T cells in healthy people across ages. Per germline, CDR1 DFQATT and CDR2 SNEGSKA (reference sequence). With V trimmed by 3 bases and J by 13 bases, 5 bases remained unmatched. The CDR3 length is 11 residues. Findings of the study overall: Age showed a roughly linear inverse relationship with TCR beta diversity per million T cells.

A second PCR, run for roughly 7 to 11 cycles, used a sample-barcoded 5' primer plus a J-beta primer mix. TCRdb reprocessed the 5' RACE reads with MiXCR, giving one entry per CDR3 protein. Among about 970,000 distinct CDR3 sequences, 51% were seen once, and the ten largest hold 20% to 25%. Every sample had a minimum of 6.5 million PBMCs isolated. Note on this clonotype: Its specificity is not known.

This clonotype was sampled from a woman aged 55-69 years in good health. The gene calls are TRBV20-1 and TRBJ2-4; 8 bases are shared with TRBD2. Material: blood. The CDR3 sequence: CSASREGEQYF. DNA for the CDR3: TGCAGTGCTAGCCGGGAGGGGGAGCAGTACTTC.